Presented here are 11 T cell receptor beta chains from one specimen sequenced in a study of cytomegalovirus exposure and HLA in healthy donors. The protocol was immunoSEQ multiplex PCR, while the TCRdb copy is restricted to in-frame clones and leaves out a portion. The sample holds around 300,000 clones, about 85% seen once. The sequenced sample consisted of PBMCs. The receptors were gathered from a woman in her twenties or thirties in good health and CMV-seropositive.

This chain uses TRBV9 with TRBJ1-6; possible D gene TRBD1, 5 bases. The germline V gene has CDR1 SGDLS and CDR2 YYNGEE. The CDR3 consists of 16 residues. Trimming took off 0 bases at V and 8 bases at J, with 15 bases between the two ends. CDR3 amino acids: CASSVEVWGEDSPLHF. In nucleotides, the CDR3 is TGTGCCAGCAGCGTAGAAGTGTGGGGGGAAGATTCACCCCTCCACTTT.

The rearrangement joins TRBV29-1 to TRBJ1-2; possibly TRBD1 for D (6 bases). Germline V gene data show CDR1 as SQVTM and CDR2 as ANQGSEA. Trimming cost V 7 bases and J 4 bases, with 16 bases left between them. The CDR3 consists of 13 residues. The CDR3 loop is CSARDTGSYGYTF. The DNA of the CDR3 is TGCAGCGCCCGGGACACCGGTTCCTATGGCTACACCTTC.

This sequence joins TRBV29-1 and TRBJ2-2; D tentatively fits TRBD1 or TRBD2 (5 bases each). The germline V gene encodes CDR1 SQVTM and CDR2 ANQGSEA. The CDR3 is made up of 13 amino acids. The germline V and J ends were trimmed by 4 bases and 0 bases, with 6 bases remaining between them. CDR3 amino acids: CSVVGANTGELFF. The CDR3 DNA sequence: TGCAGCGTTGTGGGGGCGAACACCGGGGAGCTGTTTTTT.

This sequence joins TRBV4-2 and TRBJ2-1; D is undetermined. V lost 3 bases and J lost 4, with 13 bases in between. The CDR3 has 15 amino acids. The germline gives CDR1 LGHNA, CDR2 YNFKEQ. The DNA for the CDR3 is TGTGCCAGCAGCCAGGCCTCAAATGATTACAATGAGCAGTTCTTC. Translation: CASSQASNDYNEQFF.

This chain links TRBV27 with TRBJ2-2; TRBD1 agrees at 7 bases. With V trimmed by 9 bases and J by 1 base, 14 bases remained unmatched. The CDR3 is made up of 17 amino acids. Germline CDR1 is MNHEY and CDR2 is SMNVEV (reference sequence). The DNA for the CDR3 is TGTGCCAGTATCCCCGTTGGACAGGACAGGAACACCGGGGAGCTGTTTTTT. Residues: CASIPVGQDRNTGELFF.

CDR3 bases: TGTGCCAGCAGCCCCGGCGGGGGACTATCCTACGAGCAGTACTTC. It encodes CASSPGGGLSYEQYF. The chain employs TRBV7-9 and TRBJ2-7, with 7 bases matching TRBD2. The CDR3 is made up of 15 amino acids. From germline, CDR1 is SEHNR and CDR2 FQNEAQ (reference sequence). V lost 5 bases, J lost 1 base, and 8 bases stayed unmatched.

The genes are TRBV28 and TRBJ1-2, with D possibly matching TRBD1 (5 bases). The CDR3 contains 12 residues. Germline values: CDR1 MDHEN, CDR2 SYDVKM. The V end was cut by 0 bases, the J end by 7 bases, with 6 bases between. CDR3 DNA: TGTGCCAGCAGTTTATGGGGACCTGGCTACACCTTC. The encoded protein is CASSLWGPGYTF.

In this sample, this clone turned up a few times. The chain uses TRBV6-1 and TRBJ2-1, with TRBD2 as a possible D gene (5 bases). Per the germline V gene, CDR1 is MNHNS and CDR2 is SASEGT. The CDR3 is 15 residues long. Trimming removed 3 bases from V and 4 bases from J, with 13 bases in between. The CDR3 here is CASSDSAESYNEQFF. CDR3 sequence (DNA): TGTGCCAGCAGTGATAGCGCGGAGTCGTACAATGAGCAGTTCTTC.

The chain recombines TRBV27 with TRBJ2-7; 7 nucleotides match TRBD1. Germline V gene sequence: CDR1 MNHEY, CDR2 SMNVEV (reference sequence). The CDR3 runs to 16 residues. After removal of 8 bases from V and 3 bases from J, the junction contained 16 bases not matched to a gene. The CDR3 sequence is CASGPPFEAGGYEQYF. CDR3 nucleotide sequence: TGTGCCAGCGGTCCGCCGTTCGAAGCAGGGGGCTACGAGCAGTACTTC.

V and J are TRBV11-2 and TRBJ1-4; TRBD1 is a possible D gene (6 bases). Germline CDR1 reads SGHAT; CDR2 reads FQNNGV. V lost 1 base to trimming and J lost 8 bases, with 20 bases between them. The CDR3 totals 17 residues. The CDR3 nucleotides read TGTGCCAGCAGCTTAGGAACAGGGCCCCTCGTGGGGGAAAAACTGTTTTTT. Residues: CASSLGTGPLVGEKLFF.

The V call is TRBV28, the J call TRBJ2-5; 9 nucleotides line up with TRBD2. The CDR3 totals 16 residues. After removal of 2 bases from V and 5 bases from J, the junction contained 9 bases not matched to a gene. CDR1 MDHEN and CDR2 SYDVKM come from the germline V gene. In DNA form, the CDR3 reads TGTGCCAGCAGTTTAGGGGGTAGCGGGAGTCAGGAGACCCAGTACTTC. Translated: CASSLGGSGSQETQYF.